The present T cell receptor (beta chain) was sequenced within a study of T cells in narcolepsy. About the study: Healthy controls were enrolled alongside patients with narcolepsy type 1 or type 2. General observations from the study: Same-patient CSF and blood CD4+ T cell clonotypes included HCRT-specific and TRIB2-specific autoreactive ones. Blood of same and different patients, but not healthy controls, reportedly held recurring autoreactive clonotypes.

The CDR3 consists of 12 residues. V lost 7 bases and J lost 8, with 13 bases in between. From germline, CDR1 is SGHRS and CDR2 YFSETQ. Sequencing used immunoSEQ multiplex PCR; TCRdb keeps in-frame clones, though not all of them. The sample has 15,000 or so clones, 55% to 80% seen once. Turning to this clone: The antigen remains undetermined.

This rearrangement joins TRBV5-1 to TRBJ2-1, with a possible D match to TRBD1 (7 bases). Specimen: CD45RA- memory CD8+ T cells from PBMCs. The receptor was isolated from a human donor with narcolepsy. The CDR3 here is CASSPRGDEQFF. Here the CDR3 DNA reads TGCGCCAGCTCCCCCAGGGGGGATGAGCAGTTCTTC.